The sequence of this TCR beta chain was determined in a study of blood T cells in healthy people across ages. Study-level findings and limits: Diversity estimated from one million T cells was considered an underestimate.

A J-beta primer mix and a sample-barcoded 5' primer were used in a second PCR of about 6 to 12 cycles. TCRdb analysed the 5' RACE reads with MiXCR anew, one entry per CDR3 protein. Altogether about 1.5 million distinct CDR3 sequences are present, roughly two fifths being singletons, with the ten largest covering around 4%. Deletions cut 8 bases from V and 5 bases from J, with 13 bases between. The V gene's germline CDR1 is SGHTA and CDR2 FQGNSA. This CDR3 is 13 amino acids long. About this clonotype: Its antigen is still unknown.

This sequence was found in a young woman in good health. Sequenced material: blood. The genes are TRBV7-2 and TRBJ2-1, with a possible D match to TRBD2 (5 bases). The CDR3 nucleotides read TGTGCCAGCGGCCCTAGCCGGGACAATGAGCAGTTCTTC. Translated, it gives CASGPSRDNEQFF.